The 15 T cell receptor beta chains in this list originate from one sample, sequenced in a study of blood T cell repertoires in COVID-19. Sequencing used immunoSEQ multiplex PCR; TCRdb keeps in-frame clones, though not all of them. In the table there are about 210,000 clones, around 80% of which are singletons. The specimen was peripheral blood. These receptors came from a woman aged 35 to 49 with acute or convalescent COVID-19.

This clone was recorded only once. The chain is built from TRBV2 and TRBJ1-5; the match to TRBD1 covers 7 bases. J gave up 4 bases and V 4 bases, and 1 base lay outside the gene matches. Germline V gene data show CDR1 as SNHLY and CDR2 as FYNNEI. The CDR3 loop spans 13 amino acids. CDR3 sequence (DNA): TGTGCCAGCAGTGTCAGGGGGAATCAGCCCCAGCATTTT. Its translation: CASSVRGNQPQHF. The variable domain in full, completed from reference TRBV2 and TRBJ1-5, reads EPEVTQTPSHQVTQMGQEVILRCVPISNHLYFYWYRQILGQKVEFLVSFYNNEISEKSEIFDDQFSVERPDGSNFTLKIRSTKLEDSAMYFCASSVRGNQPQHFGDGTRLSIL.

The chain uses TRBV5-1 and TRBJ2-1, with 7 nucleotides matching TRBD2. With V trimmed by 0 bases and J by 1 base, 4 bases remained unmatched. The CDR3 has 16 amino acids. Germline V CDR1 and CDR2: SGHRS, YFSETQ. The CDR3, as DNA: TGCGCCAGCAGCTTGGAACCTAGCGGTTCCTACAATGAGCAGTTCTTC. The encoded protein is CASSLEPSGSYNEQFF.

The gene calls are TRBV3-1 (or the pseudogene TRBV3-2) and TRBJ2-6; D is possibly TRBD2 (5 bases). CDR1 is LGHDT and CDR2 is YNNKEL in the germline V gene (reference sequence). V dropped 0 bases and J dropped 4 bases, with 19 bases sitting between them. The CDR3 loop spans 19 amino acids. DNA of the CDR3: TGTGCCAGCAGCCAAGAGATACTAGGGTCAGGACGCGGGGCCAACGTCCTGACTTTC. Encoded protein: CASSQEILGSGRGANVLTF.

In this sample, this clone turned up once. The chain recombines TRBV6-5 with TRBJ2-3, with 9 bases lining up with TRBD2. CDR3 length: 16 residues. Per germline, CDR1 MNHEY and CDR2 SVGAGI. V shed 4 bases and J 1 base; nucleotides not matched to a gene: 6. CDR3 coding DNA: TGTGCCAGCAGTTGGCTAGCGGGGCTCGGCACAGATACGCAGTATTTT. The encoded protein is CASSWLAGLGTDTQYF.

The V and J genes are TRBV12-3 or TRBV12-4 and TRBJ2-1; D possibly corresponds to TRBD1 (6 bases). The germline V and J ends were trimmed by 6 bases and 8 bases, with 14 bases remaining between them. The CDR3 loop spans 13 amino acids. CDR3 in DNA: TGTGCCAGCAGGGGGGCCGCGCCCGATGAGCAGTTCTTC. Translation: CASRGAAPDEQFF.

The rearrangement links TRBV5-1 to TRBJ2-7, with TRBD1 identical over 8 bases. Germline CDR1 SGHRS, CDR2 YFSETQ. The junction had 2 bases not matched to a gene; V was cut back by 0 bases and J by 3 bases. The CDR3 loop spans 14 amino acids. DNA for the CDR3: TGCGCCAGCAGCTTGGGGGACAGGTACTACGAGCAGTACTTC. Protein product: CASSLGDRYYEQYF.

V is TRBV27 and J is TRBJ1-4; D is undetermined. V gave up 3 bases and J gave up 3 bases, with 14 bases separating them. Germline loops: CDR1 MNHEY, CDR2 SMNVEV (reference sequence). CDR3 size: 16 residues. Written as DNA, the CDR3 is TGTGCCAGCAGTTTTTCGGAACGTGCGGCTAATGAAAAACTGTTTTTT. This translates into CASSFSERAANEKLFF.

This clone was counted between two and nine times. In nucleotides, the CDR3 is TGTGCCAGCAGCCAGGCCGGACAGGCCAGCAATGAGCAGTTCTTC. Amino acid sequence: CASSQAGQASNEQFF. This chain joins TRBV3-1 (or the pseudogene TRBV3-2) and TRBJ2-1; 7 bases align to TRBD1. V lost 3 bases to trimming and J lost 6 bases; unmatched junction nucleotides: 8. The CDR3 has 15 residues. Germline CDR1 LGHDT, CDR2 YNNKEL (reference sequence).

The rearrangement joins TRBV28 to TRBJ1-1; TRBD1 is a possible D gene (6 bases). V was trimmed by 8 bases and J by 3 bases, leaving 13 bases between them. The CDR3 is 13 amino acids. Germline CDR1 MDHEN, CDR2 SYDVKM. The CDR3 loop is CASEGVEDTEAFF. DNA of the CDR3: TGTGCCAGCGAGGGGGTTGAGGACACTGAAGCTTTCTTT.

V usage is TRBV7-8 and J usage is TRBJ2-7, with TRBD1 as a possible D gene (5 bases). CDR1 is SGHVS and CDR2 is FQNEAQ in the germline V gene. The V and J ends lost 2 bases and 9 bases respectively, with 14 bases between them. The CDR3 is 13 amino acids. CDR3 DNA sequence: TGTGCCAGCAGCTTAAAAACCACCCAGGGGCAGTACTTC. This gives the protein CASSLKTTQGQYF.

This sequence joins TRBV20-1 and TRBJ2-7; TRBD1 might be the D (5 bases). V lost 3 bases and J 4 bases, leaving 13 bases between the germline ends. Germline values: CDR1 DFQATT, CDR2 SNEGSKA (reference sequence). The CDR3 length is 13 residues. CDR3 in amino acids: CSASRTKYYEQYF. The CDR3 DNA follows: TGCAGTGCTAGTCGGACAAAATATTACGAGCAGTACTTC.

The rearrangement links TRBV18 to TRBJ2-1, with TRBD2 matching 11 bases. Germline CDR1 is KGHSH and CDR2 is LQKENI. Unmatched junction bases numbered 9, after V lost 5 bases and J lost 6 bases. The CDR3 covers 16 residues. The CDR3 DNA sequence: TGTGCCAGCTCAGCAAAACTAGCGGGAGAGGGCAATGAGCAGTTCTTC. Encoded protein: CASSAKLAGEGNEQFF.

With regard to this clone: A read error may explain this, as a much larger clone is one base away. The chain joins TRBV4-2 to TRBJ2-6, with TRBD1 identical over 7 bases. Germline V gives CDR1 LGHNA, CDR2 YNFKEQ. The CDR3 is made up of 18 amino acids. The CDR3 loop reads CASSQTRGTDSGVNVLTF. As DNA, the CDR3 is TGTGCCAGCAGCCAAACCAGAGGGACAGACTCTGGGGTCAACGTCCTGACTTTC.

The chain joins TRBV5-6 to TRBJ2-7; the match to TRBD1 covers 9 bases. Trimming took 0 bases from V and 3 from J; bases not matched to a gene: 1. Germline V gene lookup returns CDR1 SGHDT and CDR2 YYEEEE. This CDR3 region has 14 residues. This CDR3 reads CASSLGQGDYEQYF. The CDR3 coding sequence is TGTGCCAGCAGCTTGGGACAGGGGGACTACGAGCAGTACTTC.

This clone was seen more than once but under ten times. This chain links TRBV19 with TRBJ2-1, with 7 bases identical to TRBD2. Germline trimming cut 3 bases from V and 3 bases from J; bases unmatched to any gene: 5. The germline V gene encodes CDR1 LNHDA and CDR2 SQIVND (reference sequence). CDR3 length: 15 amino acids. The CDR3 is CASSIRPSGYNEQFF. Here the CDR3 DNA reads TGTGCCAGTAGTATTCGGCCTAGCGGCTACAATGAGCAGTTCTTC.